A selection of T cell receptor beta chains follows, all from one sample in a study of PD-1 blockade in classical Hodgkin lymphoma. The assay was immunoSEQ multiplex PCR, and TCRdb's table has in-frame clones only and misses some. The sample has tens of thousands of clones; approximately 79% are singletons. The material was CD4+ T cells from blood, obtained before the fourth cycle of nivolumab. These receptors came from a human donor with classical Hodgkin lymphoma. Each CDR3 is given with its conserved first and last residue. D genes are given only for firm matches. For some rows the clone size is stated as once, few or many, or as a class when expanded; others skip it.

v_call	d_call	clone_size	cdr3_length	j_call	cdr3_nt	cdr3_aa
TRBV7-9	TRBD1	.	15	TRBJ1-4	TGTGCCAGCAGCCCCAGGGACAGGGATAATGAAAAACTGTTTTTT	CASSPRDRDNEKLFF
TRBV4-2	.	.	14	TRBJ1-5	TGTGCCAGCAGCCAAGATGGACCGCTAGGGCCCCAGCATTTT	CASSQDGPLGPQHF
TRBV5-1	.	medium-sized	13	TRBJ1-2	TGCGCCAGCAGCTTGGTAGGTGACAGTGGCTACACCTTC	CASSLVGDSGYTF
TRBV7-2	.	.	14	TRBJ1-3	TGTGCCAGCAGCCCTGACTCTACTGGAAACACCATATATTTT	CASSPDSTGNTIYF
TRBV30	.	few	14	TRBJ1-2	TGTGCCTGGGGGCTCGGTGGGGCCCTCCTTGGCTACACCTTC	CAWGLGGALLGYTF
TRBV9	.	few	14	TRBJ1-6	TGTGCCAGCAGCGTAGAGGGGGGCCCGACAACTCTCCACTTT	CASSVEGGPTTLHF
TRBV6-1	.	.	15	TRBJ1-6	TGTGCCAGCAGTGACGGACAAACCGATAATTCACCCCTCCACTTT	CASSDGQTDNSPLHF
TRBV19	.	.	13	TRBJ1-2	TGTGCCAGTACTCAAGGGGGGAACTATGGCTACACCTTC	CASTQGGNYGYTF
TRBV10-1	TRBD2	.	17	TRBJ2-1	TGCGCCAGCAGTGAGTTGGGGCTAGCGGGGTTCGTAAATGAGCAGTTCTTC	CASSELGLAGFVNEQFF
TRBV10-1	.	.	15	TRBJ1-4	TGCGCCAGCAGTGGGGCAGCTCCGGGTGAAGAAAAACTGTTTTTT	CASSGAAPGEEKLFF
TRBV5-1	TRBD2	.	13	TRBJ2-7	TGCGCCAGCAGACCGGGACTATCCTACGAGCAGTACTTC	CASRPGLSYEQYF
TRBV30	.	few	13	TRBJ1-5	TGTGCCTGGGGATGGGGGCGCAATCAGCCCCAGCATTTT	CAWGWGRNQPQHF
TRBV28	TRBD2	.	16	TRBJ2-2	TGTGCCAGCAGTCCACCTAGCGGAGCGAACACCGGGGAGCTGTTTTTT	CASSPPSGANTGELFF
TRBV6-4	TRBD2	.	14	TRBJ2-3	TGTGCCAGCAGTGTCGGGGGGGCTGGAGATACGCAGTATTTT	CASSVGGAGDTQYF
TRBV12-5	.	.	12	TRBJ1-6	TGTGCTAGTGGTCCCCTGGAGTCACCCCTCCACTTT	CASGPLESPLHF
TRBV20-1	.	.	11	TRBJ2-1	TGCAGTGCTGGGAGGTGGTATGAGCAGTTCTTC	CSAGRWYEQFF
TRBV7-2	.	once	15	TRBJ1-1	TGTGCCAGCAGCTTCCGGGGGGGCCCGAACACTGAAGCTTTCTTT	CASSFRGGPNTEAFF
TRBV15	.	.	15	TRBJ1-4	TGTGCCACCCGCAAAGCAGGGAGCAGGGTTGAAAAACTGTTTTTT	CATRKAGSRVEKLFF
TRBV5-1	.	.	13	TRBJ1-2	TGCGCCAGCAGTGTACAGGAACACTATGGCTACACCTTC	CASSVQEHYGYTF
TRBV5-1	TRBD2	.	16	TRBJ2-2	TGCGCCAGCAGCCTCCAGCGGGGGCCATCGGGCGGGGAGCTGTTTTTT	CASSLQRGPSGGELFF
TRBV5-1	.	.	14	TRBJ1-4	TGCGCCAGCAGCTTAGGAGGAAATAATGAAAAACTGTTTTTT	CASSLGGNNEKLFF
TRBV7-2	TRBD1	.	14	TRBJ1-6	TGTGCCAGCAGCCGGGACAGGGTAGGATCACCCCTCCACTTT	CASSRDRVGSPLHF
TRBV6-1	TRBD1	few	15	TRBJ1-5	TGTGCCAGCAGTGAAGCAAGGGGGCACAATCAGCCCCAGCATTTT	CASSEARGHNQPQHF
TRBV30	.	few	14	TRBJ1-1	TGTGCCTGGAGCCCCGGGACATCATACACTGAAGCTTTCTTT	CAWSPGTSYTEAFF
TRBV7-3	TRBD2	.	14	TRBJ2-3	TGTGCCAGCAGGGTAGCGGGGGGCACAGATACGCAGTATTTT	CASRVAGGTDTQYF
TRBV5-1	.	.	21	TRBJ1-2	TGCGCCAGCAGCTGGGGTGGAACAAGGTTTAGGGCAGAGGCCGCTCCCTATGGCTACACCTTC	CASSWGGTRFRAEAAPYGYTF
TRBV7-9	TRBD1	few	14	TRBJ1-2	TGTGCCAGCAGTCCGACAGGGATGAACTATGGCTACACCTTC	CASSPTGMNYGYTF
TRBV30	.	.	13	TRBJ1-5	TGTGCCTGGAGTGACACAGGGTATCAGCCCCAGCATTTT	CAWSDTGYQPQHF
TRBV11-2	.	.	16	TRBJ2-2	TGTGCCAGCAGAGTTTGGCGGGGCGCGAACACCGGGGAGCTGTTTTTT	CASRVWRGANTGELFF
TRBV5-5	.	.	16	TRBJ1-6	TGTGCCAGCAGCGTCTCGCCAAGCTCCTATAATTCACCCCTCCACTTT	CASSVSPSSYNSPLHF
TRBV5-1	.	.	15	TRBJ1-3	TGCGCCAGCAGCGACTTTCCCGACTCTGGAAACACCATATATTTT	CASSDFPDSGNTIYF
TRBV9	.	few	14	TRBJ2-2	TGTGCCAGCAGCGTAGGCGGGATCACCGGGGAGCTGTTTTTT	CASSVGGITGELFF
TRBV19	.	.	15	TRBJ1-2	TGTGCCAGTAGTACCCTTCGGACAGTCGACTATGGCTACACCTTC	CASSTLRTVDYGYTF
TRBV25-1	.	.	13	TRBJ1-2	TGTGCCAGCAGTGAGGTAGGGGGCTATGGCTACACCTTC	CASSEVGGYGYTF
TRBV19	TRBD2	.	15	TRBJ2-3	TGTGCCAGTAGTTGGCTAGCGGGGAGCACAGATACGCAGTATTTT	CASSWLAGSTDTQYF
TRBV30	.	.	12	TRBJ2-5	TGTGCCTGGAGTTCGATTGGCGAGACCCAGTACTTC	CAWSSIGETQYF
TRBV28	.	once	16	TRBJ1-5	TGTGCCAGCAGTTCAGCTTCGTTCGACTGGCGGCAGCCCCAGCATTTT	CASSSASFDWRQPQHF
TRBV5-6	.	.	14	TRBJ2-3	TGTGCCAGCAGCTTGGTGGCTACCACAGATACGCAGTATTTT	CASSLVATTDTQYF
TRBV20-1	.	.	11	TRBJ1-2	TGCAGTGCTCCCCTTGGAAGAGGATTAGCATTC	CSAPLGRGLAF
TRBV30	.	.	12	TRBJ1-1	TGTGCCTGGAAACAGGTTAGCACTGAAGCTTTCTTT	CAWKQVSTEAFF
TRBV4-1	.	once	14	TRBJ1-2	TGCGCCAGCAGCCTTCAGGACTTCAACTATGGCTACACCTTC	CASSLQDFNYGYTF
TRBV5-6	TRBD1	.	15	TRBJ2-2	TGTGCCAGCAGCGTACAGGGGGCCTACACCGGGGAGCTGTTTTTT	CASSVQGAYTGELFF
TRBV7-6	.	.	14	TRBJ1-1	TGTGCCAGCAGCTCGCAGGGAATCGGGACTGAAGCTTTCTTT	CASSSQGIGTEAFF
TRBV21-1	.	.	20	TRBJ1-5	TGTGCCAGCAGCAAGACAAGACAGGGGGCAGAGGGGTATAGCAATCAGCCCCAGCATTTT	CASSKTRQGAEGYSNQPQHF
TRBV19	.	.	17	TRBJ1-4	TGTGCCAGTAGTATAGGATTCTGGGGAAAGGATAATGAAAAACTGTTTTTT	CASSIGFWGKDNEKLFF
TRBV4-3	.	.	15	TRBJ2-2	TGCGCCAGCAGCCGACAGACAGGGAGGATCGGGGAGCTGTTTTTT	CASSRQTGRIGELFF
TRBV7-2	TRBD1	.	15	TRBJ1-1	TGTGCCAGCAGCCCGCAGACAGGGGGGGACACTGAAGCTTTCTTT	CASSPQTGGDTEAFF
TRBV30	.	.	16	TRBJ1-1	TGTGCCTGGGACCCTGGACGGATATCTATGAACACTGAAGCTTTCTTT	CAWDPGRISMNTEAFF
TRBV4-2	.	.	18	TRBJ2-7	TGTGCCAGCAGCCAAGATCCACCAGGGGCGGTCACTAGCTACGAGCAGTACTTC	CASSQDPPGAVTSYEQYF
TRBV6-5	TRBD1	.	15	TRBJ2-7	TGTGCCAGCAGTTACTCGCGACAGGGGGCCTACGAGCAGTACTTC	CASSYSRQGAYEQYF
TRBV9	.	.	14	TRBJ2-5	TGTGCCAGCAGCACAGGACGCCCCGGGGAGACCCAGTACTTC	CASSTGRPGETQYF
TRBV18	.	.	13	TRBJ2-7	TGTGCCAGCTCACGGGACACCCCCTACGAGCAGTACTTC	CASSRDTPYEQYF
TRBV19	TRBD1	once	14	TRBJ1-2	TGTGCCACGATGACAGGGGGCTATTACTATGGCTACACCTTC	CATMTGGYYYGYTF
TRBV13	TRBD2	.	14	TRBJ2-3	TGTGCCAGCAGCCAGCGGGGGGGCACAGATACGCAGTATTTT	CASSQRGGTDTQYF
TRBV4-3	.	.	16	TRBJ1-2	TGCGCCAGCAGCGGGGGGGCCATGGGGGGGACCTATGGCTACACCTTC	CASSGGAMGGTYGYTF
TRBV4-1	.	.	15	TRBJ2-3	TGCGCCAGCAGCCAAGATGGAGCGTCCACAGATACGCAGTATTTT	CASSQDGASTDTQYF
TRBV6-6	.	.	14	TRBJ2-7	TGTGCCACCCGGGAGGGGGCTGGATCCTACGAGCAGTACTTC	CATREGAGSYEQYF
TRBV29-1	TRBD1	.	14	TRBJ2-2	TGCAGCGTTCAAGGACAGGGGGATACCGGGGAGCTGTTTTTT	CSVQGQGDTGELFF
TRBV30	.	.	14	TRBJ1-3	TGTGCCTGGAGTGTTGGGCTGTCTGGAAACACCATATATTTT	CAWSVGLSGNTIYF
TRBV20-1	.	.	11	TRBJ1-1	TGCAGTTCGACATCGAACACTGAAGCTTTCTTT	CSSTSNTEAFF